These T cell receptor beta chains were read from a single sample in a study of blood T cell repertoires in COVID-19. The protocol was immunoSEQ multiplex PCR, while the TCRdb copy is restricted to in-frame clones and leaves out a portion. The sample lists roughly 200,000 clones, almost 85% seen once, with around 5.5% in the top ten. Specimen: peripheral blood. The receptors stem from a woman in her 70s with active or convalescent COVID-19. CDR3s include the opening cysteine and the closing phenylalanine or tryptophan. D genes are given only for firm matches. Only part of the rows carry a size: once, few, many, or a class if the clone is expanded.

V gene	clone size	CDR3 length	J gene	D gene	CDR3 protein	CDR3 DNA
TRBV11-3	.	15	TRBJ1-5	.	CASSRDRYSNQPQHF	TGTGCCAGCAGCCGTGACAGGTATAGCAATCAGCCCCAGCATTTT
TRBV19	once	14	TRBJ2-3	.	CASSARVVGDTQYF	TGTGCCAGCTCCGCCCGGGTTGTTGGAGATACGCAGTATTTT
TRBV7-8	.	16	TRBJ1-3	.	CASSLGQGTSGNTIYF	TGTGCCAGCAGCTTAGGTCAGGGGACCTCTGGAAACACCATATATTTT
TRBV5-1	.	16	TRBJ2-3	TRBD2	CASSLPLAGGADTQYF	TGCGCCAGCAGCTTGCCCCTAGCGGGGGGGGCAGATACGCAGTATTTT
TRBV27	.	13	TRBJ2-7	.	CASSFQGSYEQYF	TGTGCCAGCAGTTTCCAGGGATCCTACGAGCAGTACTTC
TRBV5-6	.	14	TRBJ2-5	TRBD1	CASSLADRGRTQYF	TGTGCCAGCAGCTTAGCTGACAGGGGACGGACCCAGTACTTC
TRBV11-2	.	12	TRBJ2-3	.	CASSLVGGTQYF	TGTGCCAGCAGCTTAGTTGGCGGGACGCAGTATTTT
TRBV5-1	.	17	TRBJ2-1	.	CASSGGSRGRTYNEQFF	TGCGCCAGCAGCGGGGGGTCGCGGGGGCGAACTTACAATGAGCAGTTCTTC
TRBV19	.	11	TRBJ2-1	TRBD2	CASSTGLAAFF	TGTGCCAGTAGTACCGGACTAGCGGCGTTCTTC
TRBV3-1/TRBV3-2	.	16	TRBJ1-4	TRBD1	CASSQRPQGAREKLFF	TGTGCCAGCAGCCAACGCCCACAGGGGGCTCGCGAAAAACTGTTTTTT
TRBV7-3	.	15	TRBJ2-2	TRBD2	CASSFLTGGTGELFF	TGTGCCAGCAGCTTCCTCACGGGGGGCACCGGGGAGCTGTTTTTT
TRBV12-3/TRBV12-4	.	13	TRBJ2-3	.	CASSLQRVSGQYF	TGTGCCAGCAGTCTACAGAGGGTTTCTGGGCAGTATTTT
TRBV6-5	.	15	TRBJ2-1	TRBD1	CASSYGTGVYNEQFF	TGTGCCAGCAGTTACGGGACAGGGGTTTACAATGAGCAGTTCTTC
TRBV18	.	17	TRBJ2-3	.	CASSRNQGTDVTDTQYF	TGTGCCAGCTCACGGAACCAGGGGACCGATGTCACAGATACGCAGTATTTT
TRBV29-1	.	11	TRBJ2-2	.	CSVAGIGELFF	TGCAGCGTTGCAGGAATCGGGGAGCTGTTTTTT
TRBV29-1	.	14	TRBJ2-1	TRBD1	CSVTTGGGYNEQFF	TGCAGCGTTACGACAGGGGGTGGCTACAATGAGCAGTTCTTC
TRBV19	.	15	TRBJ2-3	.	CASSIGGVRADTQYF	TGTGCCAGTAGTATCGGCGGGGTGAGGGCAGATACGCAGTATTTT
TRBV27	medium-sized	11	TRBJ2-7	.	CASSSGFEQYF	TGTGCCAGCAGTTCCGGGTTTGAGCAGTACTTC
TRBV3-1/TRBV3-2	.	20	TRBJ2-1	TRBD2	CASSQEGGTSGASSYNEQFF	TGTGCCAGCAGCCAAGAGGGGGGGACTAGCGGTGCGAGCTCCTACAATGAGCAGTTCTTC
TRBV19	once	14	TRBJ1-3	.	CASSLTTGGNTIYF	TGTGCCAGTAGCCTAACGACAGGTGGAAACACCATATATTTT
TRBV4-1	few	14	TRBJ1-5	.	CASSLRQEEKPQHF	TGCGCCAGCAGCCTTAGACAGGAGGAAAAGCCCCAGCATTTT
TRBV3-1/TRBV3-2	.	15	TRBJ2-6	.	CASSLQFSGANVLTF	TGTGCCAGCAGCCTCCAGTTCTCTGGGGCCAACGTCCTGACTTTC
TRBV15	many	15	TRBJ1-5	.	CATSRDAGALGPQHF	TGTGCCACCAGCAGAGACGCAGGGGCGCTAGGGCCCCAGCATTTT
TRBV7-3	.	17	TRBJ1-1	TRBD1	CASSLTEWTGQDTEAFF	TGTGCCAGCAGCTTAACGGAATGGACAGGGCAGGACACTGAAGCTTTCTTT
TRBV5-1	.	14	TRBJ2-5	TRBD2	CASSKAGPQETQYF	TGCGCCAGCAGCAAAGCGGGGCCCCAAGAGACCCAGTACTTC
TRBV7-9	.	14	TRBJ2-3	TRBD1	CASSFGTGPDTQYF	TGTGCCAGCAGCTTCGGGACAGGCCCCGATACGCAGTATTTT